This T cell receptor (beta chain) is from a study of T cell repertoires in aging, cancer and after chemotherapy. The CDR3 loop spans 17 amino acids. Per germline, CDR1 DFQATT and CDR2 SNEGSKA (reference sequence). Trimming cost V 0 bases and J 5 bases; bases outside gene matches: 9. Amplification of TCR beta used genomic DNA extracted from peripheral blood. Multiplex touch-down PCR with TRB-A/B primers amplified rearranged V-D-J TRB sequences. TCRdb recomputed calls from the multiplex PCR reads with MiXCR, one row per CDR3 protein. The data hold 3,500 to 5,000 distinct CDR3 sequences, with about 64% observed a single time.

Sequencing was done on a sample of blood. The source of this sequence is a human donor with a solid tumor. V is TRBV20-1 and J is TRBJ1-4; 10 positions agree with TRBD1. CDR3 amino acids: CSARDQNPGQGNEKLFF. The CDR3 bases are TGCAGTGCTAGAGATCAAAACCCGGGACAGGGGAATGAAAAACTGTTTTTT.